This entry describes one TCR beta chain. This entry belongs to a study of patients and donors after allogeneic stem cell transplantation. CDR3 length: 13 residues. The germline gives CDR1 GTSNPN, CDR2 SVGIG (reference sequence). V was trimmed by 4 bases and J by 4 bases, leaving 10 bases between them. Each CDR3 protein is one row after TCRdb ran MiXCR on the RT-PCR reads. The sample records approximately 170,000 distinct CDR3 sequences, 30% being singletons. The sequenced sample consisted of blood, either unsorted or a sorted T cell fraction (not recorded which). The chain combines TRBV30 with TRBJ2-2, with TRBD1 as a possible D gene (5 bases). The sequence came from a human donor who was either an allogeneic HSCT recipient or a stem cell or donor lymphocyte infusion donor (not recorded which). It is not recorded whose cells these are; they may come from a transplant donor. The CDR3 here is CAWMGQSTGELFF. The CDR3 bases are TGTGCCTGGATGGGGCAGAGCACCGGGGAGCTGTTTTTT. The full variable domain, its missing parts supplied by reference TRBV30 and TRBJ2-2, is SQTIHQWPATLVQPVGSPLSLECTVEGTSNPNLYWYRQAAGRGLQLLFYSVGIGQISSEVPQNLSASRPQDRQFILSSKKLLLSDSGFYLCAWMGQSTGELFFGEGSRLTVL.